The present entry profiles one TCR beta chain with its context. Its cognate antigen is unknown. The germline CDR1 and CDR2 sequences are LNHDA and SQIVND (reference sequence). V was cut by 2 bases and J by 8 bases, with 12 bases left in between. The CDR3 spans 14 residues. Assay used: immunoSEQ multiplex PCR; TCRdb lists only in-frame clones, some missing. The sample gives 150,000 to 200,000 clones, roughly 86% of which show up once; approximately 2% is in the top ten. The data were taken from a study of cytotoxic CD8 clonotypes in ibrutinib-treated CLL. Across the study: Researchers reported 11 to 12 relapsed/refractory and 15 treatment-naive patients, 17 to 18 of them IGHV unmutated. Study observations and caveats: Timing of sampling differed between sustained-remission and progressing patients.

The receptor's source is a human donor with chronic lymphocytic leukemia. The V call is TRBV19, the J call TRBJ1-4, with D perhaps TRBD1 (6 bases). Source: PBMCs, taken after 12 months of ibrutinib treatment. The CDR3 sequence is CASSIWTDGEKLFF. For the CDR3, the DNA is TGTGCCAGTAGTATATGGACAGATGGGGAAAAACTGTTTTTT.